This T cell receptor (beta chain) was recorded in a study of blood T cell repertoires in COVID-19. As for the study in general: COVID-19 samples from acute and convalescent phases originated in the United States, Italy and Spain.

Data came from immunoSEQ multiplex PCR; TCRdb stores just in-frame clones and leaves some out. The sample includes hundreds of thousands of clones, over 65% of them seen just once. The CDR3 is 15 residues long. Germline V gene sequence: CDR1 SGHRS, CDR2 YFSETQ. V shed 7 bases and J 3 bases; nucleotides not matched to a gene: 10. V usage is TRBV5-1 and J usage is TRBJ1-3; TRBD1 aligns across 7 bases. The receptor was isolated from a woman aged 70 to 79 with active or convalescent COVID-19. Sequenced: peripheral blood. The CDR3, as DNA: TGCGCCAGCGCCCCGTTCCGGGACAGTGGAAACACCATATATTTT. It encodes CASAPFRDSGNTIYF.